This entry concerns a single T cell receptor (beta chain). Its antigen is still unknown. No base-level quality is on record; no much larger clone is a single base apart. TCR CDR3 regions were amplified from genomic DNA by multiplex PCR using the deep immunoSEQ assay. Extracted genomic DNA from each cell subset was distributed evenly across all wells of several immunoSEQ 96-well plates, and each plate was treated as a replicate. For sorted subsets, about 210 ng of genomic DNA, equivalent to some 30,000 T cell genomes, went into each replicate PCR. Purified libraries were quantified with a Qubit 3.0 fluorometer, sized on a Bioanalyzer 2100, and re-quantified with the KAPA Library Quantification kit. A separate single-read 150-cycle Illumina NextSeq 550 flow cell was used to sequence each immunoSEQ 96-well plate. The authors' pipeline ran thus. The immunoSEQ output contained only junctional sequences without quality scores, so filtering could not match that applied to full-length reads. Sequences were annotated with PyIR, a Python wrapper for IgBLAST v1.9, using IMGT germline references to assign V/J genes and CDR3. Any read was removed if the V/J assignment was weak (E-value above 1e-6), the CDR3 was missing, or the read contained stop codons, out-of-frame junctions, or ambiguous translated residues. V3J clonotypes were defined as sequences sharing an identical inferred V gene, J gene, and CDR3 amino acid sequence. Percentage overlap between repertoires was calculated by dividing the number of shared unique clonotypes by the size of the smaller repertoire. Repertoire richness was assessed with RTK rarefaction, the Chao1 estimator, and Recon v2.1 estimates of unobserved clonotypes. OLGA was used to compute generation probabilities for all TCRbeta clonotypes that the gDNA method yielded from four donors. Not all clones reach the TCRdb copy of this immuneACCESS table, which keeps in-frame sequences only. Checked studies attribute under half of the gap to unresolved V genes and leave the rest unexplained. V, J and clone size are taken as reported in that table, and D and trimming were inferred from the DNA itself. In all, the sample holds about 2 million clones, and over 85% of those were seen once. The ten largest clonotypes hold around 1% of the sample.

V is pruned by 3 bases and J by 3 bases, leaving 11 bases of the junction without a gene match. Including cysteine and phenylalanine, the CDR3 has 17 amino acids. The entry retains the CDR3 DNA only, 51 bases that are in frame from base 1. CDR1 and CDR2, looked up from the germline V gene, are ENHRY and SYGVKD. This entry is derived from a study of shared clonotypes between healthy human individuals (dated by TCRdb to the early 2020s). For context, the study as a whole: The cohort included three men and a couple of women between 18 and 49 years of age. To estimate repertoire size and how much clonotypes are shared between individuals, the study performed deep sequencing of blood TCR repertoires from about five healthy adults. Between about 0.85 and 9.5 billion PBMCs per donor were obtained by leukapheresis. Per donor, three plates each were used for CD4 naive and CD4 memory, two for CD8 naive, and one for CD8 memory. Different laboratories and diverse techniques were used to prepare libraries and sequence TCR repertoires, to increase sequencing depth and limit assay-specific biases. The paper as a whole reports these results and caveats: Sampling was limited to blood, and TCR repertoires in tissue likely differ from TCR repertoires in blood. Naive subsets generally had larger estimated clonotype richness than memory subsets did. Incomplete sequencing was indicated by rarefaction of sorted-subset datasets, despite the large sequencing depth. Higher generation probabilities were observed for clonotypes shared by all four sorted-subset donors than for non-shared clonotypes. Pairwise subsampling led to the expectation that sequencing depth would affect the degree of clonotype sharing among donors. Because the study included a small number of donors, the genetic and exposure-history diversity represented was limited. Sharing across several donors was observed for about 5% of naive CD4, over 3% of naive CD8, 2% to 2.5% of memory CD4, and about 0.4% of memory CD8 clonotypes.

CD8 naive samples were CD45RO-negative cells positively selected for CCR7, giving a CD45RA+CCR7+ population that excluded TemRA cells. The donors were healthy, HIV-negative adults with no recently reported acute infections or vaccinations. Every donor was a Caucasian adult living in Nashville, Tennessee, USA. Blood was obtained by leukapheresis, after which PBMCs were separated by Ficoll-Histopaque density gradient centrifugation and cryopreserved in liquid nitrogen vapor phase. Analytical flow cytometry was used to check the purity and quantity of each magnetically sorted T cell population. From each sorted fraction, genomic DNA was isolated and quantified by UV absorbance on a Nanodrop 2000c.

The receptor's source is a man younger than 30 in good health. The sequence joins TRBV10-3 to TRBJ2-7, with TRBD1 matching 10 junction bases. The sample comprised naive CD8+ T cells sorted from blood. The sample's cell subset or site, from its label and the paper: CD45RA+CCR7+. The sequenced DNA: TGTGCCATCAGTGATAAGCGCGGCGGGACAGGGGACTACGAGCAGTACTTC. Translated, this is CAISDKRGGTGDYEQYF.